Sequencing of this T cell receptor (beta chain) was carried out in a study of metastatic and nonmetastatic thyroid tumors. This clone occurred a few times. MiXCR was used by TCRdb to re-call the PCR reads. The sample includes more than 12,000 clones, 3% to 4.5% of them seen just once. There were no patients who had received any treatment before thyroid surgery. Germline-derived CDR1 and CDR2 are ENHRY and SYGVKD. V was clipped by 2 bases and J by 5 bases, with 5 bases between them. The CDR3 length is 12 residues. The chain links TRBV10-3 to TRBJ2-3, with D possibly being TRBD1 (5 bases). The clonotype originates from a female donor with papillary thyroid cancer or a benign thyroid nodule (not recorded which). Some clones in this sample may be carry-over from other donors' samples. Sequenced: tumor tissue. The CDR3 sequence is CAISETGDTQYF. CDR3 bases: TGTGCCATCAGTGAGACAGGAGATACGCAGTATTTT.